This T cell receptor beta chain was identified during a study of blood T cell repertoires in COVID-19. Whole-study context: Specimens from acute and convalescent COVID-19 originated in the United States, Italy and Spain. In each case, the material was cDNA or gDNA derived from T cells, B-cell-depleted T cells, or PBMCs.

The junction had 11 bases not matched to a gene; V was cut back by 5 bases and J by 2 bases. Germline V lookup: CDR1 SGHTA, CDR2 FQGNSA. CDR3 size: 19 residues. In the study's own analysis: Reference gene primer amplification gave nucleated cell count estimates. TCRdb keeps only in-frame clones here, not all; method: immunoSEQ multiplex PCR. From that table come the V and J calls and clone size; the DNA was used to work out D and trimming. The table shows 50,000 to 70,000 clones, with around 92% occurring only once. The receptor comes from a man aged 60-69 years with acute or convalescent COVID-19. The sample comprised peripheral blood. The chain employs TRBV7-2 and TRBJ2-3; TRBD2 matches at 15 bases. DNA for the CDR3: TGTGCCAGCAGCGCCTCCGGGACTAGCGGGAGGCTATACACAGATACGCAGTATTTT. Protein sequence: CASSASGTSGRLYTDTQYF.